Listed here is a single TCR beta chain. Its antigen is unknown. Combining a sample-barcoded 5' primer with a J-beta primer mix, a second PCR ran for roughly 7 to 12 cycles. Any given sample supplied a minimum of 3 million CDR3-containing paired-end reads. TCRdb reprocessed the 5' RACE reads with MiXCR, giving one entry per CDR3 protein. The profile shows 1,300,000 or so distinct CDR3 sequences, around 59% of them singletons. Every participating donor contributed 8 to 10 milliliters of peripheral blood through a draw. This CDR3 spans 13 amino acids. The V end was cut by 5 bases, the J end by 12 bases, with 14 bases between. This entry comes from a study of blood T cells in healthy people across ages. Study-wide results and caveats: Possibly, changes in expanded clonotypes were confounded because donor CMV status was unknown.

The clonotype comes from a man younger than 35 in good health. Sequenced material: blood. V usage is TRBV12-3 or TRBV12-4 and J usage is TRBJ1-6; unclear D gene. The CDR3 loop is CASSPGKGEPLHF. CDR3 sequence (DNA): TGTGCCAGCAGTCCGGGGAAGGGAGAACCCCTCCACTTT.